This record concerns one T cell receptor (beta chain) sequence. The antigen is unknown. This sample was included in a study of cytomegalovirus exposure and HLA in healthy donors. General study results and limits: Cytomegalovirus status was reportedly diagnosed by the classifier with high sensitivity and specificity. When analyzed later, the rates of TCR association showed variation by HLA locus, with DRB1 the most and HLA-C the fewest.

Both 60 Vbeta primers and 13 Jbeta primers went into the PCR. Sequenced by immunoSEQ multiplex PCR; TCRdb stores in-frame clones only, minus some. This sample yields roughly 100,000 clones, of which less than 85% are seen a single time; approximately 5.3% belongs to the top ten. Regarding donors, all were healthy bone marrow donors. The CDR3 loop spans 15 amino acids. V gave up 4 bases and J gave up 4 bases; unmatched junction bases: 7. CDR1 is SGHVS, CDR2 FNYEAQ, per germline. Input material: PBMCs. The rearrangement uses TRBV7-6 and TRBJ1-2; 9 nucleotides match TRBD1. The clonotype was recovered from a woman aged 18-29 years in good health and CMV-seropositive. The CDR3 DNA sequence: TGTGCCAGCAGCTACGGGGACAGGGATATCTATGGCTACACCTTC. This codes for CASSYGDRDIYGYTF.